Listed below are T cell receptor beta chains from one sample, sequenced in a study of T cell clonotyping in hematopoietic cell transplantation. Profiled with immunoSEQ multiplex PCR; TCRdb holds only in-frame clones, not every one. Of approximately 8,400 clones in the sample, 66% were seen once. This material consisted of peripheral blood mononuclear cells, taken 100 days after allogeneic stem cell transplant. The receptors originated from a male patient aged 60 to 75 who had an allogeneic stem cell transplant from an unrelated donor, so the T cells may come from the graft donor. Some clones in this sample may be carry-over from other donors' samples. CDR3s include the opening cysteine and the closing phenylalanine or tryptophan. The D gene is left open where the match is weak. Clone size appears in some rows only: once, few, many, or a class for an expanded clone.

TRBV29-1	.	TRBD1	TRBJ1-2	TGCAGCACTTACGACAGGGACGATGGCTACACCTTC	CSTYDRDDGYTF
TRBV14	.	.	TRBJ2-1	TGTGCCAGCAGCCAAGAAAGAGGGGCTCTTTACAATGAGCAGTTCTTC	CASSQERGALYNEQFF
TRBV6-5	once	TRBD1	TRBJ1-4	TGTGCCAGCAGTGGCCGGGACAGGGAAGAAAAACTGTTTTTT	CASSGRDREEKLFF
TRBV5-1	.	.	TRBJ1-2	TGCGCCAGCAGGGAGTGGTCAGGGATAAACTATGGCTACACCTTC	CASREWSGINYGYTF
TRBV5-4	few	.	TRBJ2-3	TGTGCCAGCAGCTTGGGGGCAGGCACAGATACGCAGTATTTT	CASSLGAGTDTQYF
TRBV5-4	medium-sized	.	TRBJ1-1	TGTGCCAGCAGCCCGGAGGGGGATGAAGCTTTCTTT	CASSPEGDEAFF
TRBV10-3	.	TRBD1	TRBJ1-1	TGTGCCACCTTTACGACAGGGACGAACACTGAAGCTTTCTTT	CATFTTGTNTEAFF
TRBV9	.	.	TRBJ2-1	TGTGCCAGCAGCCTTTTCGAGGGGAGCTACAATGAGCAGTTCTTC	CASSLFEGSYNEQFF
TRBV4-1	medium-sized	TRBD1	TRBJ1-4	TGCGCCAGCAGCCCGGGACAGGGTATTGAAAAACTGTTTTTT	CASSPGQGIEKLFF
TRBV11-1	.	.	TRBJ2-1	TGTGCCAGCAGCTCCGGACGGGGTAGCTCCTACAATGAGCAGTTCTTC	CASSSGRGSSYNEQFF
TRBV6-6	.	.	TRBJ1-3	TGTGCCAGCAGTTACTCGACAGTATCTGGAAACACCATATATTTT	CASSYSTVSGNTIYF
TRBV2	.	.	TRBJ1-5	TGTGCCAGCAAGGACAGTAATCAGCCCCAGCATTTT	CASKDSNQPQHF
TRBV11-3	.	.	TRBJ2-1	TGTGCCAGCAGCCTAAAACGCGGTTTTTACAATGAGCAGTTCTTC	CASSLKRGFYNEQFF
TRBV6-5	medium-sized	.	TRBJ2-7	TGTGCCAGCAGATACAACGAGGCACGTCCCTACGAGCAGTACTTC	CASRYNEARPYEQYF
TRBV7-2	many	.	TRBJ1-2	TGTGCCAGCAGCCAAACAGCTAACTATGGCTACACCTTC	CASSQTANYGYTF
TRBV5-6	.	.	TRBJ1-5	TGTGCCAGCAGCTTGGAGGGTGGGGCCGGAGCATACAGTCAGCCCCAGCATTTT	CASSLEGGAGAYSQPQHF
TRBV6-5	once	TRBD2	TRBJ2-3	TGTGCCAGCAGTCCACTAGCGGGCATTACAGATACGCAGTATTTT	CASSPLAGITDTQYF
TRBV9	.	TRBD2	TRBJ2-2	TGTGCCAGCAGCGCCGCTAGCGGGAGAGGTTATTGGGAGCTGTTTTTT	CASSAASGRGYWELFF
TRBV13	.	.	TRBJ2-7	TGTGCCAGCAGCTTTAGGCAGGGTCAGTACGAGCAGTACTTC	CASSFRQGQYEQYF
TRBV9	.	TRBD2	TRBJ2-7	TGTGCCAGCAGTCGTAGGGGAACGGGAGGGCCCGGGGACGAGCAGTACTTC	CASSRRGTGGPGDEQYF
TRBV4-2	few	.	TRBJ2-1	TGTGCCAGCAGCCAAGAGGCCCCCGGGATTGGGTCCTACAATGAGCAGTTCTTC	CASSQEAPGIGSYNEQFF
TRBV6-6	.	.	TRBJ1-4	TGTGCCAGCAGTTACCGCGGGGGTAGTGAAAAACTGTTTTTT	CASSYRGGSEKLFF
TRBV2	hyperexpanded	TRBD2	TRBJ2-3	TGTGCCAGCAGTGAAGCCTATCGGACTAGCGGTAAAGATACGCAGTATTTT	CASSEAYRTSGKDTQYF
TRBV20-1	.	.	TRBJ1-1	TGCAGTGCTAGCCCAGTCCCAGAAGCTTTCTTT	CSASPVPEAFF
TRBV27	.	TRBD1	TRBJ2-3	TGTGCCAGCAGGCCGGGACAGGGGCGAGGTGAGACAGATACGCAGTATTTT	CASRPGQGRGETDTQYF
TRBV27	few	.	TRBJ1-6	TGTGCCAGCAGTTTTGGTCACGATTCACCCCTCCACTTT	CASSFGHDSPLHF
TRBV19	.	TRBD1	TRBJ1-4	TGTGCCAGTAGTGGACAGGCAACTAATGAAAAACTGTTTTTT	CASSGQATNEKLFF
TRBV4-2	.	.	TRBJ2-3	TGTGCCAGCAGCCAAGCACTAAGCGGCACAGATACGCAGTATTTT	CASSQALSGTDTQYF
TRBV10-3	few	TRBD1	TRBJ2-2	TGTGCCATCGACGATCCGGGACAGGGGAGGGGGACCGGGGAGCTGTTTTTT	CAIDDPGQGRGTGELFF
TRBV5-6	.	TRBD1	TRBJ2-1	TGTGCCAGCAGCTTTAGGACAGGGATCTACAATGAGCAGTTCTTC	CASSFRTGIYNEQFF
TRBV19	large	.	TRBJ1-2	TGTGCCAGTAGTATCCGGACAGCGACGGGTCATGGCTACACCTTC	CASSIRTATGHGYTF
TRBV2	.	TRBD2	TRBJ2-7	TGTGCCAGCAGTGTGGGGCGGGAGAGAAACGAGCAGTACTTC	CASSVGRERNEQYF
TRBV6-5	.	TRBD2	TRBJ2-3	TGTGCCAGCAGTTACCGCCGGGGAGGGGGCACAGATACGCAGTATTTT	CASSYRRGGGTDTQYF
TRBV7-6	.	.	TRBJ2-5	TGTGCCAGCAGCCTAGGACCCTCTCGCGAGACCCAGTACTTC	CASSLGPSRETQYF
TRBV6-1	few	.	TRBJ1-6	TGTGCCAGCAGTGAAAAGGTTGGAGAGGGGCGGAATTCACCCCTCCACTTT	CASSEKVGEGRNSPLHF
TRBV5-1	.	.	TRBJ1-3	TGCGCCAGCAGCTCCGGTGGGGAGGTCAGTGGAAACACCATATATTTT	CASSSGGEVSGNTIYF
TRBV7-9	.	TRBD1	TRBJ1-4	TGTGCCAGCAGCCCGTCGGACAGGACTAATGAAAAACTGTTTTTT	CASSPSDRTNEKLFF
TRBV6-5	.	.	TRBJ1-2	TGTGCCAGCAGTTACTTGGCCATTGGTAGCTATGGCTACACCTTC	CASSYLAIGSYGYTF
TRBV11-2	.	.	TRBJ1-2	TGTGCCAGCAGCGGAGGGACGGGTTACTATGGCTACACCTTC	CASSGGTGYYGYTF
TRBV6-5	.	.	TRBJ2-7	TGTGCCAGCAGTTCCCCCGGAAGGGCCCTCTACGAGCAGTACTTC	CASSSPGRALYEQYF
TRBV30	.	.	TRBJ1-2	TGTGCCGTTACCACCTCTAGGGTAATTTCAAATGGCTACACCTTC	CAVTTSRVISNGYTF
TRBV2	.	.	TRBJ2-7	TGTGCCAGCAGGGAGATGGAGACAGGTACCCACGAGCAGTACTTC	CASREMETGTHEQYF
TRBV11-2	.	TRBD1	TRBJ1-1	TGTGCCAGCAGCTTCCTCGGACAGGGACATGAAGCTTTCTTT	CASSFLGQGHEAFF
TRBV7-7	once	.	TRBJ2-3	TGTGCTAGCAGCTCGTCGGACTTAACAAGCACAGATACGCAGTATTTT	CASSSSDLTSTDTQYF
TRBV6-5	few	TRBD1	TRBJ1-4	TGTGCCAGCAGTTGGGACAGGGGACTAACTAATGAAAAACTGTTTTTT	CASSWDRGLTNEKLFF